The text below deals with one T cell receptor (beta chain). PCR was performed a second time for about 7 to 11 cycles using a sample-barcoded 5' primer and a J-beta primer mix. TCRdb re-analysed the 5' RACE reads in MiXCR, keeping a single row per CDR3 protein. This repertoire shows 1.5 million or so distinct CDR3 sequences, roughly two fifths found once; its top ten account for more than 4%. The sample belongs to a study of blood T cells in healthy people across ages. V was pared by 3 bases and J by 1 base, with 13 bases between. The CDR3 extends over 16 amino acids. Germline CDR1 is MNHEY and CDR2 is SMNVEV (reference sequence).

The sequenced sample was blood. The TCR sequence derives from a woman between 18 and 30 years old in good health. This rearrangement joins TRBV27 to TRBJ1-5; D unresolved. Here the CDR3 DNA reads TGTGCCAGCAGTTTGTACGGCAGCTTGAGCAATCAGCCCCAGCATTTT. It specifies CASSLYGSLSNQPQHF.